The clone carrying this T cell receptor beta chain occurred a few times. The CDR3 has 17 residues. V was clipped by 2 bases and J by 2 bases; unmatched bases: 10. Per the germline V gene, CDR1 is DFQATT and CDR2 is SNEGSKA (reference sequence). The sample belongs to a study of identical twins. Template switching introduced a universal primer site, and the cDNA bore unique molecular identifiers. A single record per CDR3 protein comes from TCRdb applying MiXCR to the 5' RACE reads. This sample has around 490,000 distinct CDR3 sequences, with 20% to 25% found just once. Separately, the same data were catalogued under a study of yellow fever vaccine responses in identical twins. From that second work: Reported findings indicate that twins' vaccine T cell responses seemed partially convergent, partially personalized.

The sequencing input was CD4+ T cells sorted from blood. The sequence came from a woman between 18 and 30 years old in good health. The genes are TRBV20-1 and TRBJ2-1, with 9 nucleotides matching TRBD2. The CDR3: CSARTPGGTSTYNEQFF. The CDR3 DNA reads TGCAGTGCTAGAACCCCCGGGGGGACTAGCACCTACAATGAGCAGTTCTTC.